This T cell receptor (beta chain) appears in the sequencing data of a study of blood T cell repertoires in COVID-19. Clones were sequenced by immunoSEQ multiplex PCR, and TCRdb holds only the in-frame ones, with some missing. The sample has approximately 150,000 clones; approximately 90% are singletons. CDR3 size: 19 residues. V trimming: 0 bases; J trimming: 0 bases; junction bases outside the gene matches: 8. CDR1 is ENHRY and CDR2 is SYGVKD in the germline V gene. Sequenced input: PBMCs or T cells enriched from blood (not recorded which). V gene TRBV10-3 combines with J gene TRBJ2-3, with 11 bases fitting TRBD2. This TCR was recovered from a woman in her 40s who had been exposed to COVID-19. CDR3 residues: CAISESKLAGGPSTDTQYF. In nucleotides, the CDR3 is TGTGCCATCAGTGAGTCGAAATTAGCGGGAGGGCCGAGCACAGATACGCAGTATTTT.